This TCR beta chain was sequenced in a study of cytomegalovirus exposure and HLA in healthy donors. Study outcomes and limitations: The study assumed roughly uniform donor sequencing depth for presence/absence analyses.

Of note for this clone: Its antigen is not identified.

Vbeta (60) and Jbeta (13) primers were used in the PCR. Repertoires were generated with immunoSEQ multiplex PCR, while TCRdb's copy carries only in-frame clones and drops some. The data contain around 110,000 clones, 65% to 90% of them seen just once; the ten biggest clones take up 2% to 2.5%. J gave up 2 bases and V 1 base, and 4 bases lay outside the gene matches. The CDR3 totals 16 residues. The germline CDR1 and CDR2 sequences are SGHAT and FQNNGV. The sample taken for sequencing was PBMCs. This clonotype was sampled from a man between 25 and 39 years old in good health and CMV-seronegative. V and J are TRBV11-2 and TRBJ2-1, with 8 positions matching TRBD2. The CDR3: CASSLAGLAAYNEQFF. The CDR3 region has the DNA TGTGCCAGCAGCTTAGCTGGACTAGCAGCCTACAATGAGCAGTTCTTC.